The clone carrying this T cell receptor (beta chain) was seen ten or more times. Its antigen is currently unknown. The study profiled TCR beta VDJ and CDR3 using genomic DNA as template. TCRdb recomputed calls from the reads with MiXCR, one row per CDR3 protein. This table has over 150,000 distinct CDR3 sequences, about 53% appearing once. This CDR3 contains 14 residues. CDR1 is SEHNR, CDR2 FQNEAQ, per germline (reference sequence). The germline V and J ends were trimmed by 10 bases and 1 base, with 16 bases remaining between them. These data originate in a study of CD8+CD57+ T cells in acquired aplastic anemia. General observations from the study: A set of some 28 CD8+ CDR3 sequences was shared between patients and controls, and these sequences appeared highly expressed in patients.

This chain uses TRBV7-9 with TRBJ1-1; D remains unclear. Sequences were obtained from sorted CD4+, CD8+, or CD8+CD57+ T cells (not recorded which) from PBMCs. The receptor was isolated from a human donor in good health, serving as a control. CDR3 protein: CAIPRGERNTEAFF. As DNA, the CDR3 is TGTGCCATCCCCCGCGGGGAGAGGAACACTGAAGCTTTCTTT. The whole variable domain, remainder taken from reference TRBV7-9 and TRBJ1-1, is DTGVSQNPRHKITKRGQNVTFRCDPISEHNRLYWYRQTLGQGPEFLTYFQNEAQLEKSRLLSDRFSAERPKGSFSTLEIQRTEQGDSAMYLCAIPRGERNTEAFFGQGTRLTVV.